Listed below are T cell receptor beta chains from one sample, sequenced in a study of cytomegalovirus exposure and HLA in healthy donors. Repertoires were generated with immunoSEQ multiplex PCR, while TCRdb's copy carries only in-frame clones and drops some. Of about 160,000 clones in the sample, 70% to 90% were seen once. The material sequenced was PBMCs. Receptor source: a woman under 30 in good health and CMV-seronegative. CDR3s leave out the opening cysteine and the closing phenylalanine or tryptophan. D genes are given only for firm matches.

j_call: TRBJ2-5
d_call: TRBD2
cdr3_length: 14
v_call: TRBV9
cdr3_aa: ASSVGGSGRVETQY

j_call: TRBJ2-5
d_call: TRBD1
cdr3_length: 12
v_call: TRBV5-1
cdr3_aa: ASSPDRGQEAQY

j_call: TRBJ2-7
d_call: TRBD2
cdr3_length: 14
v_call: TRBV5-4
cdr3_aa: ASSLGTSGSLYEQY

j_call: TRBJ2-1
d_call: -
cdr3_length: 13
v_call: TRBV7-8
cdr3_aa: ASSLAWKGVVEQF

j_call: TRBJ2-1
d_call: TRBD2
cdr3_length: 12
v_call: TRBV6-1
cdr3_aa: ASSESGGLYEQF

j_call: TRBJ2-2
d_call: TRBD2
cdr3_length: 14
v_call: TRBV18
cdr3_aa: ASSLRLAGESGELF

j_call: TRBJ2-2
d_call: -
cdr3_length: 16
v_call: TRBV5-1
cdr3_aa: ASSLASPGASNTGELF

j_call: TRBJ2-1
d_call: TRBD2
cdr3_length: 14
v_call: TRBV4-2
cdr3_aa: ASSHFLAGGRDEQF

j_call: TRBJ2-3
d_call: -
cdr3_length: 14
v_call: TRBV5-8
cdr3_aa: ASVTVWTQFTDTQY

j_call: TRBJ2-1
d_call: TRBD1
cdr3_length: 15
v_call: TRBV15
cdr3_aa: ATSRDRDRSVSNEQF

j_call: TRBJ1-1
d_call: -
cdr3_length: 12
v_call: TRBV6-1
cdr3_aa: ASSALRLNTEAF

j_call: TRBJ2-2
d_call: -
cdr3_length: 11
v_call: TRBV10-3
cdr3_aa: AISERGTGELF

j_call: TRBJ1-1
d_call: -
cdr3_length: 12
v_call: TRBV6-5
cdr3_aa: ASKRGVMNTEAF

j_call: TRBJ2-5
d_call: TRBD2
cdr3_length: 13
v_call: TRBV5-1
cdr3_aa: ASKGASGAQETQY

j_call: TRBJ1-2
d_call: TRBD1
cdr3_length: 14
v_call: TRBV28
cdr3_aa: ASSMPWDRAWDGYT

j_call: TRBJ2-7
d_call: TRBD2
cdr3_length: 12
v_call: TRBV7-8
cdr3_aa: ASTPWGLAYEQY

j_call: TRBJ2-1
d_call: TRBD2
cdr3_length: 13
v_call: TRBV9
cdr3_aa: ASSPRVAGINEQF

j_call: TRBJ1-6
d_call: -
cdr3_length: 15
v_call: TRBV5-1
cdr3_aa: ASSFSSGPLDNSPLH

j_call: TRBJ2-7
d_call: -
cdr3_length: 13
v_call: TRBV6-1
cdr3_aa: ASSEIPGDHYEQY

j_call: TRBJ1-4
d_call: -
cdr3_length: 12
v_call: TRBV2
cdr3_aa: ASRDKGIAEKLF

j_call: TRBJ2-3
d_call: -
cdr3_length: 11
v_call: TRBV6-1
cdr3_aa: ASRGRPADTQY

j_call: TRBJ1-1
d_call: TRBD1
cdr3_length: 12
v_call: TRBV19
cdr3_aa: ASSIPEGATEAF

j_call: TRBJ2-7
d_call: TRBD1
cdr3_length: 12
v_call: TRBV15
cdr3_aa: ATSRGDRSYEQY

j_call: TRBJ2-7
d_call: -
cdr3_length: 13
v_call: TRBV5-1
cdr3_aa: ASSLAGDIPYEQY

j_call: TRBJ1-2
d_call: TRBD1
cdr3_length: 13
v_call: TRBV7-2
cdr3_aa: ASRTTGARNYGYT

j_call: TRBJ2-7
d_call: TRBD2
cdr3_length: 14
v_call: TRBV7-9
cdr3_aa: ASSSERGTKPYEQY

j_call: TRBJ2-3
d_call: TRBD1
cdr3_length: 13
v_call: TRBV6-4
cdr3_aa: ASRETGKETDTQY

j_call: TRBJ1-4
d_call: TRBD1
cdr3_length: 13
v_call: TRBV19
cdr3_aa: ASQPGQGRNEKLF

j_call: TRBJ1-6
d_call: TRBD1
cdr3_length: 13
v_call: TRBV6-5
cdr3_aa: ASRPRDRQNSPLH

j_call: TRBJ1-2
d_call: TRBD1
cdr3_length: 12
v_call: TRBV5-1
cdr3_aa: ASSLGQGDYGYT

j_call: TRBJ2-2
d_call: -
cdr3_length: 13
v_call: TRBV6-6
cdr3_aa: ASLRPGQNTGELF

j_call: TRBJ2-3
d_call: -
cdr3_length: 13
v_call: TRBV9
cdr3_aa: ASSVDGGPTDTQY

j_call: TRBJ1-1
d_call: -
cdr3_length: 13
v_call: TRBV7-9
cdr3_aa: ASSLGRGLGTEAF

j_call: TRBJ2-2
d_call: -
cdr3_length: 11
v_call: TRBV28
cdr3_aa: ASSSDRTGELF

j_call: TRBJ1-1
d_call: -
cdr3_length: 11
v_call: TRBV5-8
cdr3_aa: ASSLVPDTEAF

j_call: TRBJ2-2
d_call: TRBD2
cdr3_length: 14
v_call: TRBV6-6
cdr3_aa: ASTHPTSGRTGELF

j_call: TRBJ2-5
d_call: -
cdr3_length: 12
v_call: TRBV2
cdr3_aa: ASSEQGWQETQY

j_call: TRBJ1-5
d_call: TRBD1
cdr3_length: 12
v_call: TRBV19
cdr3_aa: ASDYGQAWGPQH

j_call: TRBJ2-7
d_call: -
cdr3_length: 10
v_call: TRBV4-1
cdr3_aa: ASSSDHYEQY